The T cell receptor (beta chain) under discussion was sequenced for a study of blood T cell repertoires in COVID-19. Overall study: Spain, Italy and the United States supplied samples that represented acute and convalescent COVID-19. T cells, B-cell-depleted T cells, or PBMCs provided the cDNA or gDNA that served as material.

As handled by the study authors: Estimates of nucleated cell counts were drawn from the amplification of reference gene primers. Sequencing was performed with immunoSEQ multiplex PCR; in TCRdb, only in-frame clones are kept and a portion is missing. The V and J calls and clone size are taken from that table; D and trimming were inferred from the DNA. This repertoire shows approximately 260,000 clones, more than 60% found once; its top ten account for around 3.6%. Looked up from germline, CDR1 is KGHSH and CDR2 is LQKENI. The CDR3 loop spans 11 amino acids. Worth noting for this clone: The junction does not match germline at one end; this may be a read error.

The chain uses TRBV18 and TRBJ1-1; 9 nucleotides line up with TRBD1. Sequencing was carried out using peripheral blood. This TCR was recovered from a woman aged 40 to 50 with active or convalescent COVID-19. CDR3 region: CASSPDRGRVF. Here the CDR3 DNA reads TGTGCCAGCTCACCGGACAGGGGAAGGGTCTTT. Full variable domain (missing parts from reference TRBV18 and TRBJ1-1): NAGVMQNPRHLVRRRGQEARLRCSPMKGHSHVYWYRQLPEEGLKFMVYLQKENIIDESGMPKERFSAEFPKEGPSILRIQQVVRGDSAAYFCASSPDRGRVFGQGTRLTVV.